The entry below gives a single T cell receptor beta chain sequence along with its context. No cognate antigen has been identified for it. No base qualities exist here, and no much larger clone lies one base off it. The CDR3 regions of human TCRbeta chains were subjected to immunosequencing. The authors' analysis ran thus. TCRs in the repertoires were compared against a reference library of SARS-CoV-2-specific TCRs that had been generated with the MIRA antigen-specificity platform. Breadth was defined as the fraction of unique TCRs that were SARS-CoV-2-associated, and depth was defined as the fraction of total T cells that were SARS-CoV-2-associated. Using the MIRA data, each spike-specific TCR was assigned both to the spike region to which the TCR was reactive and to a CD4 or CD8 class. Log10-transformed breadth and depth values were compared by one-way ANOVA with Sidak's multiple comparisons tests. In TCRdb, the immuneACCESS table is reduced to in-frame sequences with V and J assigned. These tables do not hold every clone; where another copy was compared, an unresolved V gene accounts for under half, and the others remain unexplained. Clonal size and the V and J genes are those of that table, whereas D and trimming came from the DNA. The sample data list more than 110,000 clones, and about 93% of these were observed just once. 3.5% to 4.5% of the sample is in the top ten clones.

This sample is part of a study of T cell responses to AZD1222 COVID-19 vaccine (dated by TCRdb to the early 2020s). General notes on the study: AZD1222 recipients whose second dose came at about 4 weeks and those whose second dose came at about 12 weeks were combined into one group, since spike-specific TCR depth and breadth did not differ between the two schedules. Trial participants were enrolled by age into 18-55, 56-69 and 70-plus year subgroups, with about 150, 27 and 61 TCR-sequenced participants respectively. A total of approximately 230 trial participants underwent TCR sequencing, of whom 207 received two doses of AZD1222 and 26 received two doses of the MenACWY control vaccine. General conclusions and limits of the study: Most participants were white British and females outnumbered males, and the authors suggested that clonal diversity may have been underestimated. The 56-69-year group was small, and its depth increase did not reach significance, likely because of low power. Because no day 14 peak-response samples were available, the repertoires could be characterized only after the peak T cell response. Spike-specific TCR breadth and depth rose significantly after two AZD1222 doses compared with day 0 and with MenACWY recipients. CD4 TCRs associated with the vaccine covered the entire spike protein, and the dominant responses were in regions 160-218 and 743-854. Nearly half of unique spike-specific TCRs reportedly recognized epitopes outside regions mutated in the B.1.351 and B.1.1.7 variants. Conclusions about previously exposed vaccinees were limited because only 5 or 6 AZD1222 recipients were SARS-CoV-2 seropositive at baseline.

The time point tag for this specimen amounts to: baseline before first vaccination. The vaccinee samples were drawn from two UK trials, COV001 and COV002, one of which was a single-blind randomized controlled phase 2/3 trial testing AZD1222 (ChAdOx1 nCoV-19) in healthy adults. For TCRbeta chain sequencing, PBMC samples from trial participants were taken at day 0 and at day 28 after the second dose. This TCR was sampled from an adult in good health. This specimen was peripheral blood, taken on day 0 of AZD1222 vaccination.

The CDR3 has the sequence CASSQAQGGPTKQETQYF. The nucleotide sequence reads as follows: TGTGCCAGCAGCCAAGCCCAGGGGGGCCCCACGAAACAAGAGACCCAGTACTTC. The chain was built from TRBV14 and TRBJ2-5, with TRBD1 perhaps the D gene, on 7 matching bases. Spanning cysteine to phenylalanine, the CDR3 consists of 18 amino acids. The only DNA kept is the CDR3, 54 bases in frame from the first base. Trimming at the junction amounts to 1 base on V and 2 bases on J, and the germline ends lie 20 bases apart. The germline V gene provides CDR1 SGHDN and CDR2 FVKESK.